One and the same sample provided the 29 T cell receptor beta chains below, sequenced in a study of cytomegalovirus exposure and HLA in healthy donors. The PCR made use of 60 Vbeta and 13 Jbeta primers. Repertoires were generated with immunoSEQ multiplex PCR, while TCRdb's copy carries only in-frame clones and drops some. The sample shows more than 150,000 clones, over 70% of them seen only once. The sequencing input was PBMCs. The receptors were gathered from a woman between 45 and 65 years old in good health and CMV-seropositive.

The chain combines TRBV19 with TRBJ1-1; D unclear. CDR1 is LNHDA and CDR2 is SQIVND in the germline V gene (reference sequence). V was trimmed by 3 bases and J by 1 base, leaving 12 bases between them. The length of the CDR3 is 15 residues. The CDR3 reads CASSIEGAANTEAFF. CDR3 nucleotides: TGTGCCAGTAGTATCGAGGGCGCGGCGAACACTGAAGCTTTCTTT.

This rearrangement joins TRBV5-1 to TRBJ1-4; 9 bases align to TRBD1. The CDR3 is 15 residues long. Per germline, CDR1 SGHRS and CDR2 YFSETQ. Trimming at V came to 0 bases and at J to 10 bases, leaving 7 bases not matched to a gene. The CDR3 DNA reads TGCGCCAGCAGCTTGGGACAGGGGGAGTTCGGAAAACTGTTTTTT. It encodes CASSLGQGEFGKLFF.

V gene TRBV7-9 combines with J gene TRBJ2-5; D might be TRBD1 (6 bases). Germline CDR1 reads SEHNR; CDR2 reads FQNEAQ (reference sequence). The CDR3 length is 15 residues. Trimming shortened V by 5 bases and J by 5 bases, and 18 bases separated the two germline ends. The DNA for the CDR3 is TGTGCCAGCAGCCTCCGGGACCAGGGGATGGAGACCCAGTACTTC. Translation gives CASSLRDQGMETQYF.

The chain joins TRBV30 to TRBJ1-1, with 7 bases that match TRBD1. Germline CDR1 GTSNPN, CDR2 SVGIG (reference sequence). V trimming: 6 bases; J trimming: 0 bases; junction bases outside the gene matches: 4. The CDR3 has 13 amino acids. The DNA for the CDR3 is TGTGCCTGTCCCGGGACAGTGAACACTGAAGCTTTCTTT. Residues: CACPGTVNTEAFF.

J is TRBJ1-2 and V is TRBV28; D call uncertain. The CDR3 extends over 13 amino acids. Germline lookup yields CDR1 MDHEN and CDR2 SYDVKM. V dropped 7 bases and J dropped 4 bases, with 13 bases sitting between them. In nucleotides, the CDR3 is TGTGCCAGCACCAACCCACTCGTCTATGGCTACACCTTC. Translated, it gives CASTNPLVYGYTF.

The chain links TRBV19 to TRBJ1-2; possibly TRBD1 for D (6 bases). The CDR3 sequence is 14 residues long. Between the trimmed V and J ends, which lost 11 bases and 5 bases, there was a span of 21 bases. Germline lookup yields CDR1 LNHDA and CDR2 SQIVND (reference sequence). CDR3 sequence: CASVGGGAWYGYTF. DNA for the CDR3: TGTGCCTCTGTGGGCGGGGGCGCCTGGTATGGCTACACCTTC.

The chain joins TRBV7-6 to TRBJ1-1; TRBD1 matches at 8 bases. The CDR3 runs to 14 residues. Germline values: CDR1 SGHVS, CDR2 FNYEAQ. V shed 5 bases and J 1 base; nucleotides not matched to a gene: 3. CDR3 in amino acids: CASSLGTGNTEAFF. Written as DNA, the CDR3 is TGTGCCAGCAGCCTAGGGACAGGGAACACTGAAGCTTTCTTT.

This chain uses TRBV7-6 with TRBJ2-7; 7 bases fit TRBD1. Trimming at V came to 1 base and at J to 5 bases, leaving 11 bases not matched to a gene. The CDR3 runs 16 residues. The germline V gene has CDR1 SGHVS and CDR2 FNYEAQ. The CDR3 loop reads CASSLEVWPGGHEQYF. The DNA of the CDR3 is TGTGCCAGCAGCTTAGAGGTCTGGCCAGGGGGACACGAGCAGTACTTC.

This clone was found a few times. The J gene is TRBJ1-6, the V gene TRBV4-1; the D gene is possibly TRBD1 (5 bases). The germline V and J ends were trimmed by 4 bases and 5 bases, with 18 bases remaining between them. The CDR3 runs to 17 residues. Germline V gene sequence: CDR1 MGHRA, CDR2 YSYEKL. CDR3 DNA: TGCGCCAGCAGCCGGATGGGAGGGGATAGGAATAATTCACCCCTCCACTTT. It yields the protein CASSRMGGDRNNSPLHF.

The V and J genes are TRBV7-2 and TRBJ2-1; 8 bases line up with TRBD1. The CDR3 has 17 residues. CDR1 SGHTA and CDR2 FQGNSA come from the germline V gene. V lost 2 bases and J lost 3; bases outside the gene matches: 9. The DNA of the CDR3 is TGTGCCAGCAGCTTACGCTTCCTTGGGACAGGCTACAATGAGCAGTTCTTC. Protein: CASSLRFLGTGYNEQFF.

J is TRBJ1-1 and V is TRBV28; D is unclear. The CDR3 extends over 14 amino acids. Per the germline V gene, CDR1 is MDHEN and CDR2 is SYDVKM. V lost 8 bases and J 0 bases, leaving 13 bases between the germline ends. DNA of the CDR3: TGTGCCAGCCCTCCTCTGGGCGTGAACACTGAAGCTTTCTTT. It encodes CASPPLGVNTEAFF.

V and J are TRBV7-3 and TRBJ2-1, with 13 bases fitting TRBD2. This CDR3 comprises 15 residues. CDR1 and CDR2 (germline): SGHTA, FQGTGA. The J segment lost 9 bases and the V segment lost 5 bases, leaving 7 bases of the junction unmatched. CDR3 nucleotide sequence: TGTGCCAGCAGCCTGGGACTAGCGGGGACGGGTGAGCAGTTCTTC. Translating gives CASSLGLAGTGEQFF. The full variable domain, its missing parts supplied by reference TRBV7-3 and TRBJ2-1, is GAGVSQTPSNKVTEKGKYVELRCDPISGHTALYWYRQSLGQGPEFLIYFQGTGAADDSGLPNDRFFAVRPEGSVSTLKIQRTERGDSAVYLCASSLGLAGTGEQFFGPGTRLTVL.

The chain carries TRBV29-1 and TRBJ2-7, with 8 bases that match TRBD2. CDR1 SQVTM and CDR2 ANQGSEA come from the germline V gene. The CDR3 is made up of 14 amino acids. J gave up 7 bases and V 3 bases, and 11 bases lay outside the gene matches. For the CDR3, the DNA is TGCAGCGTTGACCGTCCGGGAGGGCCGGGTGAGCAGTACTTC. This gives the protein CSVDRPGGPGEQYF.

The chain links TRBV6-1 to TRBJ1-2; a weak D match, TRBD1 (6 bases). The germline CDR1 and CDR2 sequences are MNHNS and SASEGT. The CDR3 length is 13 residues. V was shortened by 4 bases and J by 5 bases, with 11 bases between the two germline ends. The CDR3 sequence is CASSGRTAYGYTF. The DNA of the CDR3 is TGTGCCAGCAGTGGGAGGACAGCATATGGCTACACCTTC.

The rearrangement uses TRBV10-3 and TRBJ1-1; perhaps TRBD1 as D (5 bases). This CDR3 comprises 16 residues. Trimming pared 2 bases from V and 0 bases from J, leaving 13 bases between. Germline assignment: CDR1 ENHRY and CDR2 SYGVKD. This chain's CDR3 is CAISEGQGGMNTEAFF. The CDR3 DNA sequence: TGTGCCATCAGTGAGGGGCAGGGAGGCATGAACACTGAAGCTTTCTTT.

The J gene is TRBJ1-1, the V gene TRBV5-1; D is undetermined. Germline lookup yields CDR1 SGHRS and CDR2 YFSETQ. This CDR3 spans 17 amino acids. V shed 0 bases and J shed 0 bases, with 15 bases lying between them. In nucleotides, the CDR3 is TGCGCCAGCAGCTTGGGAGTGGGCACGTTCATGAACACTGAAGCTTTCTTT. Translation: CASSLGVGTFMNTEAFF.

In DNA form, the CDR3 reads TGTGCCAGCAGTAGGGGGGGCGTCGGGACAGGGGGCTCACCCCTCCACTTT. It encodes CASSRGGVGTGGSPLHF. This chain joins TRBV27 and TRBJ1-6; TRBD1 agrees at 12 bases. J gave up 10 bases and V 5 bases, and 12 bases lay outside the gene matches. The CDR3 consists of 17 residues. Germline lookup yields CDR1 MNHEY and CDR2 SMNVEV (reference sequence).

V is TRBV6-4 and J is TRBJ2-7, with TRBD1 matching over 11 bases. The CDR3 is 15 amino acids. V gave up 6 bases and J gave up 2 bases; unmatched junction bases: 6. Germline assignment: CDR1 MRHNA and CDR2 SNTAGT. The CDR3: CASRSSDRGPYEQYF. The CDR3 DNA sequence: TGTGCCAGCAGATCGTCGGACAGGGGGCCCTACGAGCAGTACTTC.

Only one count was recorded for this clone. J is TRBJ1-2 and V is TRBV27; a possible D gene is TRBD1 (5 bases). The V gene lost 6 bases and the J gene lost 6 bases, with 23 bases spanning the gap. The CDR3 has 16 residues. In germline, CDR1 is MNHEY, CDR2 SMNVEV (reference sequence). The CDR3 bases are TGTGCCAGCAGGCCCACGAGGAGGGGCACCGTACATGGCTACACCTTC. This encodes CASRPTRRGTVHGYTF.

The genes are TRBV19 and TRBJ1-5; 9 nucleotides line up with TRBD1. This CDR3 has 15 residues. Germline values: CDR1 LNHDA, CDR2 SQIVND (reference sequence). Unmatched junction bases numbered 3, after V lost 4 bases and J lost 2 bases. CDR3 sequence: CASSRDREGNQPQHF. CDR3 DNA: TGTGCCAGTAGTAGGGACAGGGAGGGCAATCAGCCCCAGCATTTT.

CDR3 region: CASSQGDQREYNEQFF. CDR3 sequence (DNA): TGTGCCAGCAGCCAAGGGGATCAGCGGGAGTACAATGAGCAGTTCTTC. V usage is TRBV4-2 and J usage is TRBJ2-1; 8 bases are shared with TRBD2. Germline CDR1 is LGHNA and CDR2 is YNFKEQ. Trimming cost V 1 base and J 4 bases; bases outside gene matches: 6. The CDR3 totals 16 residues.

This clone was observed a handful of times. The V call is TRBV11-3, the J call TRBJ1-3; 7 nucleotides align to TRBD1. CDR1 is SGHNT, CDR2 YENEEA, per germline. This CDR3 contains 14 residues. After removal of 4 bases from V and 2 bases from J, the junction contained 2 bases not matched to a gene. In DNA, the CDR3 is TGTGCCAGCAGCTACGGGACAGCTGGAAACACCATATATTTT. This encodes CASSYGTAGNTIYF.

The chain employs TRBV5-4 and TRBJ2-1; 11 positions agree with TRBD2. Germline CDR1 reads SGHNT; CDR2 reads YYREEE (reference sequence). CDR3 length equals 16 residues. V lost 3 bases, J lost 8 bases, and 10 bases stayed unmatched. The CDR3: CASSSRLAGGLHEQFF. The CDR3 DNA is TGTGCCAGCAGCTCCCGGCTAGCGGGGGGACTGCATGAGCAGTTCTTC.

V and J are TRBV5-4 and TRBJ2-1; tentative D call: TRBD2 (5 bases). CDR3 size: 12 residues. Germline V gene lookup returns CDR1 SGHNT and CDR2 YYREEE (reference sequence). V lost 4 bases, J lost 7 bases, and 9 bases lay in between. The CDR3 region is CASSQPGNEQFF. The DNA for the CDR3 is TGTGCCAGCAGCCAGCCGGGGAATGAGCAGTTCTTC.

This chain uses TRBV19 with TRBJ1-6; 7 positions agree with TRBD1. The CDR3 runs to 13 residues. V trimming: 10 bases; J trimming: 9 bases; junction bases outside the gene matches: 9. Germline CDR1 LNHDA, CDR2 SQIVND (reference sequence). The CDR3 sequence is CATRTGAGSPLHF. The CDR3 region has the DNA TGTGCCACTAGGACAGGTGCAGGTTCACCCCTCCACTTT.

CDR3 DNA: TGTGCCAGCACAGAACAGGGGCCGCAGGTGGGGGAGCAGTACTTC. Amino acid sequence: CASTEQGPQVGEQYF. The chain employs TRBV2 and TRBJ2-7, with 7 nucleotides matching TRBD1. The length of the CDR3 is 15 residues. Germline V gene lookup returns CDR1 SNHLY and CDR2 FYNNEI. After removal of 7 bases from V and 7 bases from J, the junction contained 16 bases not matched to a gene.

V and J are TRBV9 and TRBJ2-1; TRBD2 matches 8 bases. Losses at the gene ends were 0 bases for V and 4 bases for J; bases not matched to a gene: 6. CDR3 length: 16 amino acids. Germline V lookup: CDR1 SGDLS, CDR2 YYNGEE. CDR3 protein: CASSVELAALYNEQFF. The DNA for the CDR3 is TGTGCCAGCAGCGTAGAACTAGCGGCGCTTTACAATGAGCAGTTCTTC.

The rearrangement links TRBV5-5 to TRBJ1-1; no firm D call. Germline CDR1 SGHKS, CDR2 YYEKEE (reference sequence). V was trimmed by 0 bases and J by 0 bases, leaving 9 bases between them. The CDR3 has 15 residues. CDR3 sequence reads: CASSLGAAMNTEAFF. CDR3 in DNA: TGTGCCAGCAGCTTGGGGGCTGCGATGAACACTGAAGCTTTCTTT.

As to this clone: The same CDR3 can be traced to other DNA sequences in this sample. The V call is TRBV27, the J call TRBJ1-1; 8 bases are a match to TRBD1. The CDR3 has 16 residues. Germline trimming cut 5 bases from V and 0 bases from J; bases unmatched to any gene: 8. The germline V gene has CDR1 MNHEY and CDR2 SMNVEV (reference sequence). The CDR3 loop reads CASSPQGATMNTEAFF. The CDR3 nucleotides read TGTGCCAGCAGTCCCCAGGGGGCGACCATGAACACTGAAGCTTTCTTT.